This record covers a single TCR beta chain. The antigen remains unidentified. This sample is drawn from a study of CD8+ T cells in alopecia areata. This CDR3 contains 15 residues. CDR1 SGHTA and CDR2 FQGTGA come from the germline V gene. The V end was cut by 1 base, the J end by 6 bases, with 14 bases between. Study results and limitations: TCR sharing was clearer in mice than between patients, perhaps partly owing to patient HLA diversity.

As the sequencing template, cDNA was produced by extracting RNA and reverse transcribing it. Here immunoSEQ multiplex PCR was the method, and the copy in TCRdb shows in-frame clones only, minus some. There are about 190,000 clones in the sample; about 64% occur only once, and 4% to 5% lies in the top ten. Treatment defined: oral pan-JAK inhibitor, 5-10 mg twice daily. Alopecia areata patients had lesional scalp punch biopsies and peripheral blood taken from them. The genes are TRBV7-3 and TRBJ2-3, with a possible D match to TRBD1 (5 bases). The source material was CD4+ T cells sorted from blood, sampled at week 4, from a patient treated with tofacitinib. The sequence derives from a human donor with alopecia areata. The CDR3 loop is CASSLMGRASDTQYF. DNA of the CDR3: TGTGCCAGCAGCTTAATGGGCAGGGCCTCGGATACGCAGTATTTT.